These T cell receptor beta chains were read from a single sample in a study of shared clonotypes between healthy human individuals. Data came from immunoSEQ multiplex PCR; TCRdb stores just in-frame clones and leaves some out. The sample carries about 1,900,000 clones, approximately 94% recorded once. Sequencing was performed on naive CD8+ T cells sorted from blood. The origin of the receptors is a man younger than 35 in good health. Both conserved end residues are part of each CDR3. A D gene is named only where the DNA matches it firmly.

>TRBV9|TRBJ2-1|TRBD2
CASSTSGSGNEQFF
TGTGCCAGCTCGACTAGCGGGAGTGGCAATGAGCAGTTCTTC
>TRBV6-1|TRBJ2-6|TRBD1
CASSEDWDRGPGANVLTF
TGTGCCAGCAGTGAAGATTGGGACAGGGGGCCGGGGGCCAACGTCCTGACTTTC
>TRBV10-1|TRBJ1-1|TRBD1
CASSPGQGLTEAFF
TGCGCCAGCAGCCCAGGACAGGGTCTGACTGAAGCTTTCTTT
>TRBV4-3|TRBJ2-1|TRBD2
CASSRILAGAYNEQFF
TGCGCCAGCAGCCGGATTCTAGCGGGAGCGTACAATGAGCAGTTCTTC
>TRBV4-3|TRBJ1-6|.
CASSQGLTNSPLHF
TGCGCCAGCAGCCAAGGACTGACCAATTCACCCCTCCACTTT
>TRBV27|TRBJ1-2|TRBD1
CASSPGTGGAYGYTF
TGTGCCAGCAGTCCCGGGACAGGGGGCGCATATGGCTACACCTTC
>TRBV5-5|TRBJ2-7|.
CASSPRTSSYEQYF
TGTGCCAGCAGCCCGAGGACCAGCTCCTACGAGCAGTACTTC
>TRBV7-9|TRBJ2-5|TRBD1
CASSPTGGGETQYF
TGTGCCAGCAGCCCTACAGGGGGCGGTGAGACCCAGTACTTC
>TRBV4-1|TRBJ2-5|.
CASSQDNPAVLQYF
TGCGCCAGCAGCCAAGATAACCCGGCAGTACTCCAGTACTTC
>TRBV27|TRBJ2-5|TRBD2
CASSLSSGTSGLHLETQYF
TGTGCCAGCAGTTTAAGTTCCGGGACTAGCGGACTACACTTGGAGACCCAGTACTTC
>TRBV10-3|TRBJ2-6|TRBD1
CAIGTVAGANVLTF
TGTGCCATCGGGACAGTAGCTGGGGCCAACGTCCTGACTTTC
>TRBV7-9|TRBJ1-5|.
CATRRGNQPQHF
TGTGCCACACGAAGGGGCAATCAGCCCCAGCATTTT
>TRBV5-1|TRBJ1-1|.
CASSLLQGGNTEAFF
TGCGCCAGCAGCTTGCTGCAGGGCGGTAACACTGAAGCTTTCTTT
>TRBV7-8|TRBJ2-2|TRBD2
CASSPRLAGGTGELFF
TGTGCCAGCAGCCCGAGACTAGCGGGGGGCACCGGGGAGCTGTTTTTT
>TRBV7-9|TRBJ2-6|.
CASSSPDDSDPRGANVLTF
TGTGCCAGCAGCTCCCCCGACGACAGTGACCCAAGGGGGGCCAACGTCCTGACTTTC
>TRBV27|TRBJ2-2|TRBD2
CASSWTSGNTGELFF
TGTGCCAGCAGTTGGACTAGCGGGAACACCGGGGAGCTGTTTTTT
>TRBV7-9|TRBJ2-3|.
CASSFDIGRDTQYF
TGTGCCAGCAGTTTTGACATTGGTAGAGATACGCAGTATTTT
>TRBV11-2|TRBJ1-2|.
CASSLDPGYGYTF
TGTGCCAGCAGCTTAGATCCGGGTTACGGCTACACCTTC
>TRBV11-1|TRBJ2-7|.
CASSHGQIGEQYF
TGTGCCAGCAGTCACGGACAAATCGGAGAGCAGTACTTC
>TRBV4-3|TRBJ2-3|.
CASSRRDLQDTQYF
TGCGCCAGCAGCCGAAGGGACCTACAGGATACGCAGTATTTT
>TRBV30|TRBJ2-7|.
CACTGPRHEQYF
TGTGCCTGTACAGGTCCCAGGCACGAGCAGTACTTC
>TRBV6-5|TRBJ2-2|TRBD2
CASSYSVGGYTGELFF
TGTGCCAGCAGTTACTCGGTGGGAGGGTACACCGGGGAGCTGTTTTTT
>TRBV9|TRBJ2-3|.
CASSVSGGPTDTQYF
TGTGCCAGCAGCGTAAGTGGCGGACCCACAGATACGCAGTATTTT
>TRBV5-8|TRBJ1-4|.
CASSPLRSSEEKLFF
TGTGCCAGCAGCCCCCTCCGGAGCTCTGAGGAAAAACTGTTTTTT
>TRBV4-1|TRBJ2-5|TRBD2
CASRQNGLAGDFQETQYF
TGCGCCAGCAGGCAAAACGGACTAGCGGGAGATTTTCAAGAGACCCAGTACTTC
>TRBV9|TRBJ1-2|.
CASSVSPRDGFNYGYTF
TGTGCCAGCAGCGTTAGCCCCCGGGACGGATTTAACTATGGCTACACCTTC